This entry lists 2 T cell receptor beta chains sequenced from one sample in a study of cytomegalovirus exposure and HLA in healthy donors. The study ran its PCR with 60 Vbeta and 13 Jbeta primers. Sequencing was performed with immunoSEQ multiplex PCR; in TCRdb, only in-frame clones are kept and a portion is missing. Of fewer than 200,000 clones in the sample, about four fifths are singletons; the top ten hold approximately 1.8%. Sequencing was performed on PBMCs. The receptor set was obtained from a middle-aged man in good health and CMV-seropositive.

The chain is built from TRBV7-6 and TRBJ2-2, with 11 bases fitting TRBD2. V lost 4 bases and J lost 7; bases outside the gene matches: 8. CDR1 is SGHVS, CDR2 FNYEAQ, per germline. The CDR3 extends over 16 amino acids. CDR3 DNA sequence: TGTGCCAGCAGCTCACCTATAGCGGGAGGGGACGGGGAGCTGTTTTTT. Amino acids: CASSSPIAGGDGELFF.

The chain uses TRBV18 and TRBJ2-5; D is possibly TRBD1 (6 bases). V lost 5 bases to trimming and J lost 2 bases, with 9 bases between them. Per germline, CDR1 KGHSH and CDR2 LQKENI. CDR3 length: 13 amino acids. The CDR3 loop reads CASSKGEQETQYF. For the CDR3, the DNA is TGTGCCAGCTCAAAGGGGGAACAAGAGACCCAGTACTTC.